One T cell receptor beta chain is described in this entry. A J-beta primer mix and a sample-barcoded 5' primer were used in a second PCR of about 7 to 12 cycles. TCRdb processed the 5' RACE reads anew with MiXCR; each CDR3 protein has one entry. Of roughly 860,000 distinct CDR3 sequences in the sample, 60% to 80% were seen once. V lost 3 bases, J lost 0 bases, and 7 bases lay in between. This CDR3 is built from 14 residues. The sample belongs to a study of blood T cells in healthy people across ages. This chain connects TRBV12-3 or TRBV12-4 to TRBJ2-3; D call uncertain. The sequence was collected from a man younger than 40 in good health. Material for sequencing was blood. CDR3 nucleotide sequence: TGTGCCAGCAGTTTCGGAGTTAGCACAGATACGCAGTATTTT. This gives the protein CASSFGVSTDTQYF.